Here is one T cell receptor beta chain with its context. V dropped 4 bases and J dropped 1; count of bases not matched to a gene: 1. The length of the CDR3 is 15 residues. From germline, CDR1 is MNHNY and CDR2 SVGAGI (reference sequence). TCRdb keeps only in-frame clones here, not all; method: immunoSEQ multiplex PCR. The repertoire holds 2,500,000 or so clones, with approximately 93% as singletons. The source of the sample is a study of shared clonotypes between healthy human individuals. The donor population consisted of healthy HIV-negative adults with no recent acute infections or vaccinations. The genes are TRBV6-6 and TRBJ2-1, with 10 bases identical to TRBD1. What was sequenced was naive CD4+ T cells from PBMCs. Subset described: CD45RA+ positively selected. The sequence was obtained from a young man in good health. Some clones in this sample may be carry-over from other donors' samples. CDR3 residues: CASSWDRGSYNEQFF. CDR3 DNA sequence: TGTGCCAGCAGTTGGGACAGGGGATCCTACAATGAGCAGTTCTTC.